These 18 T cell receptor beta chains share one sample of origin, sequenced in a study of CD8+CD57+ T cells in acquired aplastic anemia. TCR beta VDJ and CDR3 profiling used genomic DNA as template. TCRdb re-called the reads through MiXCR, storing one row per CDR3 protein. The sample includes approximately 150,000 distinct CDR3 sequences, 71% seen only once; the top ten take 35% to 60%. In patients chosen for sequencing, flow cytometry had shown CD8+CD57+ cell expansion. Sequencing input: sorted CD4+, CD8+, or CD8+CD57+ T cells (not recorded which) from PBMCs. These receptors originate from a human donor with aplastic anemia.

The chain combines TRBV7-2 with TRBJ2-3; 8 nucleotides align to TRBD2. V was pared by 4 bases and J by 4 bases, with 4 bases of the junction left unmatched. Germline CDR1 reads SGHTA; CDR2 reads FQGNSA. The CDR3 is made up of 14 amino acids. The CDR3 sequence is CASSSTGGPDTQYF. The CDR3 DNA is TGTGCCAGCAGCTCGACGGGGGGGCCAGATACGCAGTATTTT. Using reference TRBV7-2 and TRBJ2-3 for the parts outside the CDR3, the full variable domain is GAGVSQSPSNKVTEKGKDVELRCDPISGHTALYWYRQSLGQGLEFLIYFQGNSAPDKSGLPSDRFSAERTGGSVSTLTIQRTQQEDSAVYLCASSSTGGPDTQYFGPGTRLTVL.

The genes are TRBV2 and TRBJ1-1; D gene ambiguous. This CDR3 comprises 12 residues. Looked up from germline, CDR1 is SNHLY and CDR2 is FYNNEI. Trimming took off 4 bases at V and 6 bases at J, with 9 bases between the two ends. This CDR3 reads CASSVEQSEAFF. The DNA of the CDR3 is TGTGCCAGCAGTGTTGAGCAGTCTGAAGCTTTCTTT.

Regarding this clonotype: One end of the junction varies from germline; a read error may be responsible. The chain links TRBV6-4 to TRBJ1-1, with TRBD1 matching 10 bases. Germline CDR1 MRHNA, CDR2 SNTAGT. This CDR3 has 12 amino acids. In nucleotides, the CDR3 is TGTGTCAGCAGGGACAGGGGCACTGAAGCTTTCTTT. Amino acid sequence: CVSRDRGTEAFF.

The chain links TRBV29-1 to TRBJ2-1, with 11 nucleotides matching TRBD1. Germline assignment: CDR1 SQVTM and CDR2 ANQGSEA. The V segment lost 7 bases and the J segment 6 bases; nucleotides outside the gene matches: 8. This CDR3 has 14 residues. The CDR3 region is CSERTGGSANEQFF. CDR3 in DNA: TGCAGCGAAAGGACAGGGGGCTCTGCCAATGAGCAGTTCTTC.

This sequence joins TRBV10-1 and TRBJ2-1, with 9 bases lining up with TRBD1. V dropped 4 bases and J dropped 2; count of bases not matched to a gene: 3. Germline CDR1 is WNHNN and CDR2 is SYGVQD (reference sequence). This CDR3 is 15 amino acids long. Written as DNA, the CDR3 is TGCGCCAGCAGTGTGGGGACAGGGACCTACAATGAGCAGTTCTTC. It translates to CASSVGTGTYNEQFF.

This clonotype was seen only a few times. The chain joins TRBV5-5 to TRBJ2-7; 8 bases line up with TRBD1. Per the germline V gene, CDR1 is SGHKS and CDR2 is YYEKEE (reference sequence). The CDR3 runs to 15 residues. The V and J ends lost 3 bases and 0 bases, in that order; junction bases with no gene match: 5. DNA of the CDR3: TGTGCCAGCAGCTCGGACAGGGAACCCTCCTACGAGCAGTACTTC. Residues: CASSSDREPSYEQYF.

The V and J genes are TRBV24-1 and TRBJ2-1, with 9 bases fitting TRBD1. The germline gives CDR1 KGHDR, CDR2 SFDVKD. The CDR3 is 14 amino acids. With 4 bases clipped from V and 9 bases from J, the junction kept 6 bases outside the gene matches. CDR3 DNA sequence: TGTGCCACCAGTGAAACGGGACAGGGCGGTGAGCAGTTCTTC. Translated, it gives CATSETGQGGEQFF.

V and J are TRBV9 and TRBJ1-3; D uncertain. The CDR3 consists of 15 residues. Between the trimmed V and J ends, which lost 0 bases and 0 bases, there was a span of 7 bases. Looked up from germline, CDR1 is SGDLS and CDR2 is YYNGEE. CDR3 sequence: CASSVDGFSGNTIYF. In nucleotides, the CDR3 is TGTGCCAGCAGCGTAGATGGGTTCTCTGGAAACACCATATATTTT.

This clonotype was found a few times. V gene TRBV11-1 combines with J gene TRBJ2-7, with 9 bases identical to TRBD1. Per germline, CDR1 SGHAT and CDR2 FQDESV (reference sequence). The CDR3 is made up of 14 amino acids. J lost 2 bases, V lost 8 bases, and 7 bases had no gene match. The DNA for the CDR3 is TGTGCCAGCCAACCAGGGACAGGGCCCTACGAGCAGTACTTC. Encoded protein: CASQPGTGPYEQYF.

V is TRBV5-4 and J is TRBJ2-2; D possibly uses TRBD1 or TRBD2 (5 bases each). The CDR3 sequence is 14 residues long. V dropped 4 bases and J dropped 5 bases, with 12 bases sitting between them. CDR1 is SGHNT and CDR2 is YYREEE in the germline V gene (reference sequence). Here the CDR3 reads CASSRGGETGELFF. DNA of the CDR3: TGTGCCAGCAGCAGGGGTGGGGAGACCGGGGAGCTGTTTTTT.

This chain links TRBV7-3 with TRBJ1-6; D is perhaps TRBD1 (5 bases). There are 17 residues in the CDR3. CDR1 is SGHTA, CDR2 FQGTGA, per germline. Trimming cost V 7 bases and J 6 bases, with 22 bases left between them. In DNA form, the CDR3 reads TGTGCCAGCACCGACCGAGGGGCAGTAGGGGTTAATTCACCCCTCCACTTT. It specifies CASTDRGAVGVNSPLHF.

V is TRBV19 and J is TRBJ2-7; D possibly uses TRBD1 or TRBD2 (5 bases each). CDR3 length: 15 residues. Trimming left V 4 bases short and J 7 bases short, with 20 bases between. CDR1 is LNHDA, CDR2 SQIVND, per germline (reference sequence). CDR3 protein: CASSTTGTGAGEQYF. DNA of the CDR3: TGTGCCAGTAGTACCACCGGGACGGGTGCCGGGGAGCAGTACTTC.

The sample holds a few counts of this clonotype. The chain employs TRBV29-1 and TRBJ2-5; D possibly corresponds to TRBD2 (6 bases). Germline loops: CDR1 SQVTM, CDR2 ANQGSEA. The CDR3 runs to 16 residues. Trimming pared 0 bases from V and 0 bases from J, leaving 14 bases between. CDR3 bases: TGCAGCGTTGAAGATTATTTTGCGGGGTACCAAGAGACCCAGTACTTC. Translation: CSVEDYFAGYQETQYF. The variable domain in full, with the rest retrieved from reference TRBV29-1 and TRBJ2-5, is SAVISQKPSRDICQRGTSLTIQCQVDSQVTMMFWYRQQPGQSLTLIATANQGSEATYESGFVIDKFPISRPNLTFSTLTVSNMSPEDSSIYLCSVEDYFAGYQETQYFGPGTRLLVL.

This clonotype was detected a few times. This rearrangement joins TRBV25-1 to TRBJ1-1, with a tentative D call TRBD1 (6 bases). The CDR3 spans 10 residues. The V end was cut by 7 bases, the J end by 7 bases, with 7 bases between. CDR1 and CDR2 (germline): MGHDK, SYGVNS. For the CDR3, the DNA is TGTGCCAGCAAGGGGGGTGAAGCTTTCTTT. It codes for CASKGGEAFF.

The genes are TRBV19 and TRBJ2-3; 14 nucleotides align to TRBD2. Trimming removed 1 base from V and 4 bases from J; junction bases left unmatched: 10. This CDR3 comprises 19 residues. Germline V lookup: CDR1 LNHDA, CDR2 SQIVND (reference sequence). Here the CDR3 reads CASSIAWGTSGRRADTQYF. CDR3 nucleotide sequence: TGTGCCAGTAGTATAGCCTGGGGGACTAGCGGGAGAAGGGCAGATACGCAGTATTTT.

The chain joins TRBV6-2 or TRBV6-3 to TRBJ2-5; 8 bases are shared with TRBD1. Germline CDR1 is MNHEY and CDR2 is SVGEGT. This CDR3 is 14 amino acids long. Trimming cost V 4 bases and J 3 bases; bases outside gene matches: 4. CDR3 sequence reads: CASSSLDREETQYF. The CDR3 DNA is TGTGCCAGCAGTTCTTTGGACAGGGAAGAGACCCAGTACTTC.

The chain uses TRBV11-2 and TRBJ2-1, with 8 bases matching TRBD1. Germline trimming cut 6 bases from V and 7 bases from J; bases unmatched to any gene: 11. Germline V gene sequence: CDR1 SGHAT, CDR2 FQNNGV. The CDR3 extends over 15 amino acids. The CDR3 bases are TGTGCCAGCAGACCGGGACAGGTGGGGTGGAATGAGCAGTTCTTC. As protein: CASRPGQVGWNEQFF.

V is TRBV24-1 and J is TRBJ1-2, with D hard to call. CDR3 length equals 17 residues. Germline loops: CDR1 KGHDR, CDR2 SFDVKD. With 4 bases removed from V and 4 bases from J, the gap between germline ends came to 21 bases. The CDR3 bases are TGTGCCACCAGTGAACACTCAAAACGGAAAATGGGCTATGGCTACACCTTC. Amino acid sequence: CATSEHSKRKMGYGYTF.